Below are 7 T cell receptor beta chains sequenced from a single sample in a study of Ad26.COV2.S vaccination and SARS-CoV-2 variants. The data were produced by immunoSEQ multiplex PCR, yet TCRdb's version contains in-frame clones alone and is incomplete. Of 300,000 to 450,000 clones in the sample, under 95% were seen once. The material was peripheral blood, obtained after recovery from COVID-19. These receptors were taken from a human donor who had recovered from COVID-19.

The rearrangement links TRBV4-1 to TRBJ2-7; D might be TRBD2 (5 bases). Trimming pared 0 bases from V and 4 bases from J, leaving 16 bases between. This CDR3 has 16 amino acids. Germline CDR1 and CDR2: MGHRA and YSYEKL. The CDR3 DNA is TGCGCCAGCAGCCAAGATTTAGCCGGGGATGCTTACGAGCAGTACTTC. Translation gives CASSQDLAGDAYEQYF.

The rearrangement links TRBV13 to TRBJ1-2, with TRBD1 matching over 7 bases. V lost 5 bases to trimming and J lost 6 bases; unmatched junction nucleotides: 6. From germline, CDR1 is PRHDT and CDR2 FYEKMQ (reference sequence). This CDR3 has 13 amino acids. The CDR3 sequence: CASSTSDRDGYTF. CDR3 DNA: TGTGCCAGCAGCACAAGTGACAGGGATGGCTACACCTTC.

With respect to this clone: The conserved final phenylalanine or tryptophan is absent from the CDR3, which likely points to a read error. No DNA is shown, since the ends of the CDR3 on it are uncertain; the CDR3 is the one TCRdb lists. The CDR3 here is CASFHRGGP. This chain uses TRBV21-1 with TRBJ2-7; the table calls TRBD2, which could not be checked here. TRBV21-1 is reported as a pseudogene. Inclusive of both ends, the CDR3 amounts to 9 amino acids.

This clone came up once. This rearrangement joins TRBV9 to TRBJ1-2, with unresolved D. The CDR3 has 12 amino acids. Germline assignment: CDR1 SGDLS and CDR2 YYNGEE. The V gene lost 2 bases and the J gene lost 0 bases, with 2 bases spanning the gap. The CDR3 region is CASSVSNYGYTF. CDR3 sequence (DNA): TGTGCCAGCAGCGTTTCTAACTATGGCTACACCTTC.

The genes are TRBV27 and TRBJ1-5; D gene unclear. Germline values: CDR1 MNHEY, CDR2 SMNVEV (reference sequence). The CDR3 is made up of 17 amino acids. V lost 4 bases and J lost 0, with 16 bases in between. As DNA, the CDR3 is TGTGCCAGCAGTTACCGGATTCCATGGGATAGCAATCAGCCCCAGCATTTT. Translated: CASSYRIPWDSNQPQHF.

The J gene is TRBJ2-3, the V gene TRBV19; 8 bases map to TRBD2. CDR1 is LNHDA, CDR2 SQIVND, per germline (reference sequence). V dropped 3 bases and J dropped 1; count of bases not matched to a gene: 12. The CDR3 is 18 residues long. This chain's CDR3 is CASSIGGGGLVGTDTQYF. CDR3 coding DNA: TGTGCCAGTAGTATTGGGGGCGGGGGGCTTGTTGGCACAGATACGCAGTATTTT.

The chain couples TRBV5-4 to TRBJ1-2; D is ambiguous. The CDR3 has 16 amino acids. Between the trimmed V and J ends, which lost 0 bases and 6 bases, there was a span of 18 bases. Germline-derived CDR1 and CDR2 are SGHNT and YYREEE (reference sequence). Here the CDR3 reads CASSLATGIGLDGYTF. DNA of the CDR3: TGTGCCAGCAGCTTGGCAACCGGGATAGGGTTGGATGGCTACACCTTC.